The 24 T cell receptor beta chains listed next were all sequenced from one sample in a study of PD-1 blockade in classical Hodgkin lymphoma. Data came from immunoSEQ multiplex PCR; TCRdb stores just in-frame clones and leaves some out. The repertoire includes about 25,000 clones, over 85% of them detected once, and approximately 3.9% sits in the top ten. Time point of the sample: newly diagnosed, previously untreated cHL patient sample. The sample comprised peripheral blood mononuclear cells (PBMCs). The receptor source for this set is a human donor with classical Hodgkin lymphoma.

J is TRBJ2-2 and V is TRBV6-1; no clear D. The CDR3 is 13 amino acids. CDR1 is MNHNS and CDR2 is SASEGT in the germline V gene. Trimming removed 2 bases at V and 13 bases at J, with 14 bases between. The CDR3 region has the DNA TGTGCCAGCAGTGAAACGGGTTCGACGCTGCTGTTTTTT. Its translation is CASSETGSTLLFF.

V usage is TRBV30 and J usage is TRBJ2-3; TRBD1 agrees at 7 bases. Germline CDR1 reads GTSNPN; CDR2 reads SVGIG (reference sequence). The CDR3 runs to 13 residues. With V trimmed by 5 bases and J by 2 bases, 4 bases remained unmatched. The CDR3 sequence: CAWWGTATDTQYF. CDR3 nucleotide sequence: TGTGCCTGGTGGGGGACAGCCACAGATACGCAGTATTTT.

This chain connects TRBV30 to TRBJ1-2, with TRBD1 as a possible D gene (6 bases). Germline CDR1 is GTSNPN and CDR2 is SVGIG (reference sequence). Trimming took 1 base from V and 9 from J, leaving 9 bases between them. The CDR3 spans 11 residues. CDR3 nucleotides: TGTGCCTGGAGTGAGGGGGAGCGCTACACCTTC. Encoded protein: CAWSEGERYTF.

V is TRBV7-9 and J is TRBJ1-4, with 9 bases lining up with TRBD1. Germline V lookup: CDR1 SEHNR, CDR2 FQNEAQ (reference sequence). Germline trimming cut 11 bases from V and 8 bases from J; bases unmatched to any gene: 12. The CDR3 loop spans 14 amino acids. CDR3 coding DNA: TGTGCCGTGGAGGTACAGGGGGCCGGGGAAAAACTGTTTTTT. It specifies CAVEVQGAGEKLFF.

The chain is built from TRBV10-3 and TRBJ1-1; no clear D. This CDR3 comprises 13 residues. Trimming took 10 bases from V and 1 from J, leaving 13 bases between them. Germline CDR1 is ENHRY and CDR2 is SYGVKD. This CDR3 is CATAGLSNTEAFF. CDR3 DNA sequence: TGTGCCACCGCCGGACTCTCGAACACTGAAGCTTTCTTT.

CDR3 sequence reads: CASSDRGMGYEQYF. In DNA form, the CDR3 reads TGTGCCAGCAGCGATAGGGGTATGGGTTACGAGCAGTACTTC. This chain joins TRBV6-1 and TRBJ2-7; D is perhaps TRBD1 (5 bases). From germline, CDR1 is MNHNS and CDR2 SASEGT. This CDR3 is built from 14 residues. Trimming shortened V by 6 bases and J by 4 bases, and 16 bases separated the two germline ends.

This clone was observed once. The same CDR3 arises from other DNA sequences in this sample as well. This sequence joins TRBV29-1 and TRBJ2-6; 7 positions match TRBD2. The V gene end was trimmed by 3 bases and the J gene end by 4 bases; junction bases not matched to a gene: 3. The CDR3 covers 14 residues. Germline lookup yields CDR1 SQVTM and CDR2 ANQGSEA. The CDR3 DNA follows: TGCAGCGTTGAGGGAGGGCCCGGGGCCAACGTCCTGACTTTC. This sequence encodes CSVEGGPGANVLTF.

This sequence joins TRBV19 and TRBJ2-7; D gene unclear. The germline CDR1 and CDR2 sequences are LNHDA and SQIVND (reference sequence). CDR3 size: 15 residues. Deletions cut 3 bases from V and 0 bases from J, with 12 bases between. The CDR3 bases are TGTGCCAGTAGTATCCGGTCGGCGAGCTCCTACGAGCAGTACTTC. Encoded protein: CASSIRSASSYEQYF.

Written as DNA, the CDR3 is TGCGCCAGCAGCCAAGTAGCGGGAGGGTCCGACACCGGGGAGCTGTTTTTT. Translation: CASSQVAGGSDTGELFF. The chain combines TRBV4-3 with TRBJ2-2; TRBD2 matches 11 bases. This CDR3 has 17 amino acids. Germline V gene data show CDR1 as LGHNA and CDR2 as YSLEER. J was trimmed by 3 bases and V by 1 base; bases with no gene match: 4.

J is TRBJ2-7 and V is TRBV15, with 11 bases lining up with TRBD1. The CDR3 runs 14 residues. CDR1 and CDR2 from the germline V gene are LNHNV and YYDKDF (reference sequence). With 8 bases clipped from V and 6 bases from J, the junction kept 9 bases outside the gene matches. The CDR3 sequence: CATLAGTGGSEQYF. In nucleotides, the CDR3 is TGTGCCACCCTCGCTGGGACAGGGGGTTCCGAGCAGTACTTC.

The chain is built from TRBV18 and TRBJ1-5, with a possible D match to TRBD1 (5 bases). The ends were cut back, 8 bases at V and 3 bases at J, with 14 bases in the middle. Germline CDR1 and CDR2: KGHSH and LQKENI. The CDR3 has 14 residues. CDR3 region: CASAPGHVNQPQHF. The CDR3 DNA reads as TGTGCCAGCGCCCCGGGGCACGTCAATCAGCCCCAGCATTTT. Full variable domain (outside the CDR3, taken from reference TRBV18 and TRBJ1-5): NAGVMQNPRHLVRRRGQEARLRCSPMKGHSHVYWYRQLPEEGLKFMVYLQKENIIDESGMPKERFSAEFPKEGPSILRIQQVVRGDSAAYFCASAPGHVNQPQHFGDGTRLSIL.

The chain recombines TRBV18 with TRBJ1-5; 8 bases map to TRBD1. From germline, CDR1 is KGHSH and CDR2 LQKENI. The V segment lost 2 bases and the J segment 3 bases; nucleotides outside the gene matches: 6. This CDR3 is 16 amino acids long. The CDR3 region is CASSPIPTGANQPQHF. CDR3 bases: TGTGCCAGCTCACCAATTCCGACAGGGGCCAATCAGCCCCAGCATTTT.

This sequence joins TRBV2 and TRBJ2-1; no clear D gene. V was pared by 7 bases and J by 0 bases, with 10 bases between. The CDR3 is 14 residues long. Germline V CDR1 and CDR2: SNHLY, FYNNEI. The CDR3, as DNA: TGTGCCAGCAACGACGTGAGCTCCTACAATGAGCAGTTCTTC. Protein: CASNDVSSYNEQFF.

V usage is TRBV7-2 and J usage is TRBJ1-3; possibly TRBD1 for D (6 bases). The CDR3 has 14 amino acids. The V end was cut by 5 bases, the J end by 8 bases, with 16 bases between. CDR1 and CDR2 from the germline V gene are SGHTA and FQGNSA. The CDR3 DNA reads as TGTGCCAGCAGCAGGGGGGGGTCCTCCCACACCATATATTTT. This codes for CASSRGGSSHTIYF.

The rearrangement uses TRBV28 and TRBJ2-7, with 7 bases aligning to TRBD2. Trimming cost V 3 bases and J 6 bases; bases outside gene matches: 8. CDR1 and CDR2 from the germline V gene are MDHEN and SYDVKM. The CDR3 totals 14 residues. CDR3 region: CASSLGGRSGEQYF. The CDR3, as DNA: TGTGCCAGCAGTTTGGGGGGGAGGTCGGGCGAGCAGTACTTC. Filled out from reference TRBV28 and TRBJ2-7, the complete variable domain reads DVKVTQSSRYLVKRTGEKVFLECVQDMDHENMFWYRQDPGLGLRLIYFSYDVKMKEKGDIPEGYSVSREKKERFSLILESASTNQTSMYLCASSLGGRSGEQYFGPGTRLTVT.

The V gene is TRBV19, the J gene TRBJ1-3; unclear D gene. Germline V gene data show CDR1 as LNHDA and CDR2 as SQIVND (reference sequence). The CDR3 sequence is 12 residues long. The V and J ends lost 7 bases and 3 bases respectively, with 7 bases between them. The DNA for the CDR3 is TGTGCCAGTAACCACAATGGAAACACCATATATTTT. As protein: CASNHNGNTIYF.

This clone showed up just a few times. The rearrangement uses TRBV5-1 and TRBJ2-7, with D perhaps being TRBD1 or TRBD2 (7 bases each). The germline gives CDR1 SGHRS, CDR2 YFSETQ. The CDR3 spans 15 residues. The ends were cut back, 4 bases at V and 7 bases at J, with 21 bases in the middle. The CDR3: CASSNPRGGANEQYF. DNA of the CDR3: TGCGCCAGCAGCAACCCCAGGGGGGGGGCAAATGAGCAGTACTTC. Full variable domain (outside the CDR3, taken from reference TRBV5-1 and TRBJ2-7): KAGVTQTPRYLIKTRGQQVTLSCSPISGHRSVSWYQQTPGQGLQFLFEYFSETQRNKGNFPGRFSGRQFSNSRSEMNVSTLELGDSALYLCASSNPRGGANEQYFGPGTRLTVT.

V is TRBV7-9 and J is TRBJ2-3, with 12 bases matching TRBD2. CDR1 is SEHNR, CDR2 FQNEAQ, per germline (reference sequence). The CDR3 consists of 16 residues. The ends lost 6 bases at V and 3 bases at J; junction bases unmatched: 7. The CDR3 DNA reads TGTGCCAGCAGTCCCCCTGGACTAGCGGGGACAGATACGCAGTATTTT. Amino acids: CASSPPGLAGTDTQYF.

The V gene is TRBV28, the J gene TRBJ2-5; tentative D call: TRBD2 (6 bases). Germline V gives CDR1 MDHEN, CDR2 SYDVKM. Trimming pared 7 bases from V and 7 bases from J, leaving 19 bases between. This CDR3 has 14 amino acids. CDR3 DNA: TGTGCCAGCAATTCCGGGAGCCCTCCGGGGACCCAGTACTTC. Translating it yields CASNSGSPPGTQYF.

The V and J genes are TRBV4-1 and TRBJ2-7; D unresolved. From germline, CDR1 is MGHRA and CDR2 YSYEKL. The CDR3 runs 13 residues. V lost 0 bases and J lost 7, with 10 bases in between. CDR3 region: CASSQDPLQEQYF. The CDR3 DNA reads TGCGCCAGCAGCCAAGACCCCCTTCAAGAGCAGTACTTC.

The rearrangement joins TRBV29-1 to TRBJ1-3; 7 bases map to TRBD1. Trimming removed 3 bases from V and 0 bases from J; junction bases left unmatched: 11. Germline lookup yields CDR1 SQVTM and CDR2 ANQGSEA. The CDR3 extends over 17 amino acids. CDR3 bases: TGCAGCGTTGAGACTAAAGGAAACAGGGGCTCTGGAAACACCATATATTTT. Encoded protein: CSVETKGNRGSGNTIYF.

The chain recombines TRBV7-2 with TRBJ1-5, with D possibly matching TRBD1 (5 bases). The CDR3 sequence is 16 residues long. Germline lookup yields CDR1 SGHTA and CDR2 FQGNSA. Between the trimmed V and J ends, which lost 5 bases and 0 bases, there was a span of 14 bases. CDR3 in amino acids: CASSHLGANSNQPQHF. The CDR3 coding sequence is TGTGCCAGCAGCCACCTCGGGGCTAATAGCAATCAGCCCCAGCATTTT.

The count of this clone is one. The chain couples TRBV4-1 to TRBJ2-5, with TRBD1 matching 9 bases. V was clipped by 3 bases and J by 5 bases; unmatched bases: 13. CDR3 length: 17 amino acids. CDR1 is MGHRA, CDR2 YSYEKL, per germline. The CDR3 DNA reads TGCGCCAGCAGCCAGCAGGACAGGGGTGACGTGAGCGAGACCCAGTACTTC. Its protein product is CASSQQDRGDVSETQYF.

The chain has TRBV21-1 and TRBJ2-1; the listed D gene, TRBD1, was not tested against the DNA. TRBV21-1 constitutes a pseudogene. The CDR3 spans 15 residues. The CDR3: CASSNRDSPYNEQFF. CDR3 in DNA: TGTGCCAGCAGTAACAGGGACAGTCCCTACAATGAGCAGTTCTTC.